The rows below give T cell receptor beta chains drawn from one sample of a study of blood T cells in healthy people across ages. TCRdb independently ran MiXCR on the 5' RACE reads; one entry per CDR3 protein. Of 850,000 to 1,300,000 distinct CDR3 sequences listed, under 45% are singletons. The sequenced sample consisted of blood. These receptors were collected from a woman in her fifties or sixties in good health. CDR3s include the opening cysteine and the closing phenylalanine or tryptophan. Fields, in order: J gene, D gene, V gene, clone size, CDR3 DNA, CDR3 protein. A D gene is named only where the DNA matches it firmly. A row's size may be missing; if present it is once, few, many or a size class.

>TRBJ2-1|-|TRBV5-6|-
TGTGCCAGCAGCTTTGGGCAGGGCTACAATGAGCAGTTCTTC
CASSFGQGYNEQFF
>TRBJ1-4|-|TRBV4-1|few
TGCGCCAGCAGCCTGACCAGACAGGCGATTAATGAAAAACTGTTTTTT
CASSLTRQAINEKLFF
>TRBJ2-7|-|TRBV11-1|-
TGTGCCAGCAGCGATTCATACAGGGACTACGAGCAGTACTTC
CASSDSYRDYEQYF
>TRBJ2-6|-|TRBV5-1|-
TGCGCCAGCAGCCCCGTCAGCTTTCTCTCTGGGGCCAACGTCCTGACTTTC
CASSPVSFLSGANVLTF
>TRBJ2-2|-|TRBV12-3/TRBV12-4|-
TGTGCCAGCAGACGCCTTGGAGGAGGCCCCAACACCGGGGAGCTGTTTTTT
CASRRLGGGPNTGELFF
>TRBJ1-5|-|TRBV4-2|-
TGTGCCAGCAGCCAAGATCTGGGGTGGAATCAGCCCCAGCATTTT
CASSQDLGWNQPQHF
>TRBJ2-3|TRBD2|TRBV11-2|few
TGTGCCAGCTCGTGGGTCGGGAGGGACACAGATACGCAGTATTTT
CASSWVGRDTDTQYF
>TRBJ1-1|-|TRBV20-1|few
TGCAGTGCTAGAGAACCTTATATTGGGCCCTCCACTGAAGCTTTCTTT
CSAREPYIGPSTEAFF
>TRBJ2-7|-|TRBV7-9|few
TGTGCCAGCAGCTTAGAGTGGGCCAGCGGGCCGAGCTCCTACGAGCAGTACTTC
CASSLEWASGPSSYEQYF
>TRBJ2-7|-|TRBV12-3/TRBV12-4|-
TGTGCCAGCAGTGCACTCGCGGGGAGCATTCCCTACGAGCAGTACTTC
CASSALAGSIPYEQYF
>TRBJ2-5|TRBD2|TRBV7-2|-
TGTGCCAGCAGCTTAGTGGGGACTAGCGGGCTTGAGCAGTACTTC
CASSLVGTSGLEQYF
>TRBJ2-5|TRBD2|TRBV3-1|few
TGTGCCAGCAGGGTCGGGACTAGCGGGAGTTGGGAGACCCAGTACTTC
CASRVGTSGSWETQYF
>TRBJ2-1|-|TRBV5-1|-
TGCGCCAGCAGCGTGGATCTTTCCTACAATGAGCAGTTCTTC
CASSVDLSYNEQFF
>TRBJ2-1|-|TRBV6-2/TRBV6-3|-
TGTGCCATCTCCAGGGGACGAGATGAGCAGTTCTTC
CAISRGRDEQFF
>TRBJ2-7|-|TRBV29-1|few
TGCAGCGTTGTGGAGGGGGCAGACGAGCAGTACTTC
CSVVEGADEQYF
>TRBJ2-3|TRBD2|TRBV7-9|few
TGTGCCAGCAGCTCCCCATCGGGACTAGCGGGAGCCTCACCGGCTCGTACGCAGTATTTT
CASSSPSGLAGASPARTQYF
>TRBJ2-1|TRBD2|TRBV11-2|-
TGTGCCAGCAGCTTATTCGGCGGGAGGGCCTCCAGGGAGCAGTTCTTC
CASSLFGGRASREQFF
>TRBJ1-1|-|TRBV5-1|-
TGCGCCAGCACCCAAGGGACACTTACAACTGGGAACACTGAAGCTTTCTTT
CASTQGTLTTGNTEAFF